The T cell receptor (beta chain) described here comes from a study of shared clonotypes between healthy human individuals. Study-level points and caveats: About 5% of naive CD4 clonotypes were shared across several donors. Tissue TCR repertoires likely differ from these blood-only repertoires.

In regard to this clone: Antigen unknown.

CDR3 size: 16 residues. V lost 1 base, J lost 4 bases, and 16 bases lay in between. The V gene's germline CDR1 is SGHDN and CDR2 FVKESK. It was at deep level that the assay was run. Sorted-subset replicate PCRs used 200 ng of genomic DNA. This amount corresponded to about 30,000 T cell genomes. Libraries were prepared by immunoSEQ multiplex PCR; TCRdb keeps only in-frame clonotypes and omits some of them. This table holds about a million clones, 75% found once. V and J are TRBV14 and TRBJ2-5; D gene ambiguous. Sequencing input: memory CD4+ T cells sorted from blood. The subset denotes: CD45RA-negative fraction. This sequence originates from a man aged 18 to 35 in good health. The CDR3 DNA follows: TGTGCCAGCAGCCAAGGTCGCGCAGTGGAAAGAGAGACCCAGTACTTC. Protein: CASSQGRAVERETQYF.